Shown below are 26 T cell receptor beta chains from a single sample sequenced in a study of CD4 T cells in relation to SARS-CoV-2 and coronaviruses. Their target antigens are unknown. The data were produced by immunoSEQ multiplex PCR, yet TCRdb's version contains in-frame clones alone and is incomplete. Here the sample spans under 13,000 clones, approximately 80% being singletons. Unexposed donor CD4+ T cells date from 2011-2018, before the COVID-19 pandemic. CD4+ T cells were isolated from the cells after around 9 days of culture. Sequencing was done on a sample of CD4+ T cells from PBMCs, cultured in vitro. These receptors all come from a human donor in good health.

The genes are TRBV18 and TRBJ2-3, with D perhaps being TRBD1 or TRBD2 (5 bases each). Germline V gene sequence: CDR1 KGHSH, CDR2 LQKENI. This CDR3 contains 12 residues. V was cut by 3 bases and J by 6 bases, with 7 bases left in between. The CDR3: CASSPWGDTQYF. CDR3 bases: TGTGCCAGCTCACCCTGGGGGGATACGCAGTATTTT.

The rearrangement uses TRBV7-2 and TRBJ2-2; TRBD2 aligns across 7 bases. V was pared by 5 bases and J by 6 bases, with 9 bases of the junction left unmatched. CDR1 and CDR2 (germline): SGHTA, FQGNSA. The CDR3 consists of 15 residues. As DNA, the CDR3 is TGTGCCAGCAGCCCAACCCTAGCGGCGGCCGGGGAGCTGTTTTTT. It encodes CASSPTLAAAGELFF.

This rearrangement joins TRBV4-2 to TRBJ1-5, with D unclear. Trimming took 2 bases from V and 0 from J, leaving 8 bases between them. The CDR3 has 15 residues. CDR1 and CDR2 (germline): LGHNA, YNFKEQ. CDR3 coding DNA: TGTGCCAGCAGCCAATGGCACGCTAGCAATCAGCCCCAGCATTTT. Protein product: CASSQWHASNQPQHF.

This chain links TRBV2 with TRBJ1-4, with 11 bases that match TRBD1. The V and J ends lost 6 bases and 1 base, in that order; junction bases with no gene match: 1. The CDR3 is made up of 15 amino acids. Germline lookup yields CDR1 SNHLY and CDR2 FYNNEI. The CDR3 sequence: CASRGQGETNEKLFF. The CDR3, as DNA: TGTGCCAGCAGGGGACAGGGGGAAACTAATGAAAAACTGTTTTTT.

The chain joins TRBV4-1 to TRBJ2-5; 9 bases are shared with TRBD2. The CDR3 has 12 amino acids. The V gene's germline CDR1 is MGHRA and CDR2 YSYEKL. The trim removed 2 bases at V and 10 bases at J, leaving 2 bases unmatched. Here the CDR3 reads CASSQLSGGQYF. The CDR3 DNA follows: TGCGCCAGCAGCCAACTTAGCGGGGGCCAGTACTTC.

The chain is built from TRBV5-4 and TRBJ1-1; D not resolved. V was clipped by 0 bases and J by 5 bases, with 14 bases between them. Germline V lookup: CDR1 SGHNT, CDR2 YYREEE (reference sequence). This CDR3 contains 15 residues. The CDR3 reads CASSLVRQEGTEAFF. CDR3 DNA sequence: TGTGCCAGCAGCTTGGTGCGGCAGGAAGGGACTGAAGCTTTCTTT.

The chain employs TRBV10-3 and TRBJ2-3; TRBD2 might be the D (6 bases). Germline values: CDR1 ENHRY, CDR2 SYGVKD. V was cut by 3 bases and J by 3 bases, with 10 bases left in between. The CDR3 extends over 14 amino acids. The CDR3 bases are TGTGCCATCAGTGAAAAGGAGGGGACAGATACGCAGTATTTT. Amino acids: CAISEKEGTDTQYF.

The V and J genes are TRBV5-1 and TRBJ2-1; a weak D match, TRBD2 (6 bases). Germline assignment: CDR1 SGHRS and CDR2 YFSETQ. This CDR3 contains 16 residues. V was trimmed by 4 bases and J by 5 bases, leaving 19 bases between them. Here the CDR3 DNA reads TGCGCCAGCAGCCAGTTACTAGCTACGATAGACAATGAGCAGTTCTTC. It codes for CASSQLLATIDNEQFF.

The chain is built from TRBV4-3 and TRBJ1-1; 9 bases map to TRBD1. Germline lookup yields CDR1 LGHNA and CDR2 YSLEER. The CDR3 has 15 amino acids. The V gene end was trimmed by 3 bases and the J gene end by 4 bases; junction bases not matched to a gene: 6. CDR3 nucleotide sequence: TGCGCCAGCAGCCAGTGGGACAGGGCCGGCACTGAAGCTTTCTTT. It translates to CASSQWDRAGTEAFF.

The chain combines TRBV21-1 with TRBJ2-7; the D segment call TRBD2 is taken from the table without a DNA check. TRBV21-1 is deemed a pseudogene. This CDR3 is built from 19 residues. CDR3 bases: TGTGCCAGCAGCAAACCGGCTAGCGGGAGCCACTGCTATTACTACGAGCAGTACTTC. Residues: CASSKPASGSHCYYYEQYF.

The rearrangement joins TRBV10-3 to TRBJ1-2, with a possible D match to TRBD1 (6 bases). Germline assignment: CDR1 ENHRY and CDR2 SYGVKD. The V end lost 6 bases, the J end lost 6 bases, and 17 bases lay between the germline ends. The CDR3 spans 14 residues. CDR3 bases: TGTGCCATCAGCCGGGACGCCGCAGGGGATGGCTACACCTTC. Amino acid sequence: CAISRDAAGDGYTF.

The CDR3 sequence is CASSVGNGGEETQYF. CDR3 bases: TGTGCCAGCAGCGTAGGCAACGGGGGCGAGGAGACCCAGTACTTC. The V gene is TRBV9, the J gene TRBJ2-5; D might be TRBD1 or TRBD2, each matching 6 bases. Germline CDR1 reads SGDLS; CDR2 reads YYNGEE. The CDR3 runs 15 residues. Deletions cut 0 bases from V and 5 bases from J, with 14 bases between.

V usage is TRBV18 and J usage is TRBJ2-7, with 10 bases lining up with TRBD1. The CDR3 contains 15 residues. Germline loops: CDR1 KGHSH, CDR2 LQKENI. Trimming cost V 5 bases and J 5 bases; bases outside gene matches: 9. CDR3 coding DNA: TGTGCCAGCTCAACCCCCGACAGGGGGCTCCACGAGCAGTACTTC. As protein: CASSTPDRGLHEQYF.

This clone was picked up a small number of times. The chain is built from TRBV7-9 and TRBJ2-1, with TRBD2 as a possible D gene (6 bases). Looked up from germline, CDR1 is SEHNR and CDR2 is FQNEAQ (reference sequence). This CDR3 has 12 residues. V gave up 5 bases and J gave up 7 bases, with 9 bases separating them. CDR3 region: CASSQTRNEQFF. CDR3 nucleotide sequence: TGTGCCAGCAGCCAGACTAGAAATGAGCAGTTCTTC.

The chain employs TRBV5-1 and TRBJ2-6; D unclear. Germline CDR1 reads SGHRS; CDR2 reads YFSETQ. V gave up 3 bases and J gave up 2 bases, with 12 bases separating them. The CDR3 spans 16 residues. CDR3 loop: CASSSHLGTGANVLTF. The DNA of the CDR3 is TGCGCCAGCAGCTCCCACTTAGGAACTGGGGCCAACGTCCTGACTTTC.

The chain combines TRBV7-3 with TRBJ2-3; unclear D gene. Germline loops: CDR1 SGHTA, CDR2 FQGTGA. The CDR3 extends over 12 amino acids. Deletions cut 9 bases from V and 3 bases from J, with 10 bases between. The CDR3 protein is CASGYGTDTQYF. The CDR3 nucleotides are TGTGCCAGTGGGTACGGGACAGATACGCAGTATTTT.

In DNA form, the CDR3 reads TGTGCCAGCAGCCAAGATCATGGGGGGGCAGGGCAGCCCCAGCATTTT. Protein sequence: CASSQDHGGAGQPQHF. The chain carries TRBV4-2 and TRBJ1-5; maybe TRBD1 (6 bases). Per the germline V gene, CDR1 is LGHNA and CDR2 is YNFKEQ. Between the trimmed V and J ends, which lost 0 bases and 7 bases, there was a span of 16 bases. This CDR3 is 16 amino acids long.

J is TRBJ2-1 and V is TRBV14, with D uncertain. V was pared by 4 bases and J by 8 bases, with 12 bases between. Germline V lookup: CDR1 SGHDN, CDR2 FVKESK. This CDR3 is 13 amino acids long. The CDR3 loop reads CASSRFNRDEQFF. The CDR3 DNA reads as TGTGCCAGCAGCCGGTTTAACAGAGATGAGCAGTTCTTC.

This chain uses TRBV2 with TRBJ2-5, with D unclear. V was trimmed by 7 bases and J by 4 bases, leaving 7 bases between them. Germline V gene lookup returns CDR1 SNHLY and CDR2 FYNNEI. The CDR3 sequence is 11 residues long. This CDR3 is CASKNRETQYF. In DNA, the CDR3 is TGTGCCAGCAAGAACAGAGAGACCCAGTACTTC.

The CDR3 is CASSELAGGVDTQYF. CDR3 sequence (DNA): TGTGCCAGCAGCGAATTAGCGGGAGGTGTAGATACGCAGTATTTT. V usage is TRBV7-8 and J usage is TRBJ2-3; 10 bases map to TRBD2. Trimming removed 5 bases from V and 5 bases from J; junction bases left unmatched: 7. The CDR3 runs 15 residues. From germline, CDR1 is SGHVS and CDR2 FQNEAQ. Full variable domain (outside the CDR3, taken from reference TRBV7-8 and TRBJ2-3): GAGVSQSPRYKVAKRGQDVALRCDPISGHVSLFWYQQALGQGPEFLTYFQNEAQLDKSGLPSDRFFAERPEGSVSTLKIQRTQQEDSAVYLCASSELAGGVDTQYFGPGTRLTVL.

The chain has TRBV4-1 and TRBJ1-3; no firm D call. Per the germline V gene, CDR1 is MGHRA and CDR2 is YSYEKL. V lost 1 base and J lost 4, with 2 bases in between. CDR3 length: 12 amino acids. This chain's CDR3 is CASSQVGNTIYF. The CDR3 DNA is TGCGCCAGCAGCCAAGTAGGAAACACCATATATTTT.

The chain is built from TRBV19 and TRBJ1-2; D remains unclear. V dropped 11 bases and J dropped 4 bases, with 20 bases sitting between them. The CDR3 runs 14 residues. Germline-derived CDR1 and CDR2 are LNHDA and SQIVND (reference sequence). The CDR3 region is CASSKGPDFYGYTF. The CDR3 DNA sequence: TGTGCCTCCTCAAAGGGCCCCGACTTCTATGGCTACACCTTC.

The chain is built from TRBV7-2 and TRBJ2-7; TRBD2 agrees at 9 bases. Germline lookup yields CDR1 SGHTA and CDR2 FQGNSA. V was clipped by 5 bases and J by 4 bases; unmatched bases: 6. CDR3 length: 14 amino acids. CDR3 sequence (DNA): TGTGCCAGCAGCCAAAACAGCGGGAGGTACGAGCAGTACTTC. It yields the protein CASSQNSGRYEQYF.

The chain recombines TRBV2 with TRBJ1-5; D may be TRBD1 (5 bases). The V and J ends lost 4 bases and 0 bases respectively, with 10 bases between them. Per germline, CDR1 SNHLY and CDR2 FYNNEI. The CDR3 has 15 amino acids. CDR3 DNA sequence: TGTGCCAGCAGTGTAACAGGACTTAGCAATCAGCCCCAGCATTTT. This translates into CASSVTGLSNQPQHF.

The V and J genes are TRBV6-1 and TRBJ2-7, with D unresolved. V dropped 1 base and J dropped 4 bases, with 8 bases sitting between them. Germline CDR1 and CDR2: MNHNS and SASEGT. The CDR3 has 13 amino acids. The CDR3 loop reads CASSEVSYYEQYF. CDR3 DNA sequence: TGTGCCAGCAGTGAAGTCAGCTATTACGAGCAGTACTTC.

The chain employs TRBV7-9 and TRBJ1-1; weak D call: TRBD1 (5 bases). Trimming pared 3 bases from V and 5 bases from J, leaving 22 bases between. The CDR3 has 17 residues. The germline CDR1 and CDR2 sequences are SEHNR and FQNEAQ (reference sequence). The CDR3 sequence is CASSFSGSWGDETEAFF. The CDR3 bases are TGTGCCAGCAGCTTCTCCGGGTCTTGGGGGGATGAAACTGAAGCTTTCTTT.